A single sample is the source of the 32 T cell receptor beta chains below, sequenced in a study of blood T cell repertoires in COVID-19. Produced via immunoSEQ multiplex PCR; TCRdb's table is partial and in-frame only. Of approximately 190,000 clones listed, roughly four fifths are singletons. The sample taken for sequencing was peripheral blood. These TCRs come from a middle-aged woman with acute or convalescent COVID-19.

V gene TRBV27 combines with J gene TRBJ2-7, with TRBD1 matching over 11 bases. The V segment lost 8 bases and the J segment 4 bases; nucleotides outside the gene matches: 10. Germline assignment: CDR1 MNHEY and CDR2 SMNVEV (reference sequence). This CDR3 contains 15 residues. CDR3 bases: TGTGCCAGCGGGCGATTTGGACAGGGGGCTTACGAGCAGTACTTC. This sequence encodes CASGRFGQGAYEQYF.

The rearrangement links TRBV27 to TRBJ1-3; no clear D. This CDR3 has 16 amino acids. V gave up 4 bases and J gave up 0 bases, with 13 bases separating them. Germline lookup yields CDR1 MNHEY and CDR2 SMNVEV (reference sequence). The CDR3 sequence is CASSSNPLHSGNTIYF. The CDR3 region has the DNA TGTGCCAGCAGTTCCAACCCACTGCACTCTGGAAACACCATATATTTT.

Only one count was recorded for this clone. The chain uses TRBV2 and TRBJ1-1; 11 nucleotides agree with TRBD1. Germline trimming cut 5 bases from V and 11 bases from J; bases unmatched to any gene: 10. The CDR3 runs 14 residues. Germline assignment: CDR1 SNHLY and CDR2 FYNNEI. CDR3 amino acids: CASSMGQGGFGAFF. CDR3 bases: TGTGCCAGCAGTATGGGACAGGGGGGTTTCGGGGCTTTCTTT.

CDR3 protein: CATSSLAGPGNEQFF. CDR3 bases: TGTGCCACCAGCAGCCTAGCCGGACCTGGGAATGAGCAGTTCTTC. This sequence joins TRBV15 and TRBJ2-1, with D maybe TRBD2 (5 bases). V lost 3 bases, J lost 7 bases, and 16 bases lay in between. The CDR3 is 15 residues long. Per germline, CDR1 LNHNV and CDR2 YYDKDF (reference sequence).

This clone was seen only once. DNA for the CDR3: TGTGCCTGGAGTGTACTCGGGGTATCTGGGGCCGGGGGCGAGCAGTACTTC. Translating it yields CAWSVLGVSGAGGEQYF. The J gene is TRBJ2-7, the V gene TRBV30, with D possibly matching TRBD2 (6 bases). The CDR3 runs 17 residues. V was clipped by 0 bases and J by 6 bases, with 24 bases between them. Germline V lookup: CDR1 GTSNPN, CDR2 SVGIG (reference sequence).

The genes are TRBV27 and TRBJ2-3; 12 bases map to TRBD2. The junction had 7 bases not matched to a gene; V was cut back by 5 bases and J by 4 bases. CDR3 size: 16 residues. CDR1 and CDR2 (germline): MNHEY, SMNVEV (reference sequence). This CDR3 is CASSPWTSGIPDTQYF. The CDR3 DNA follows: TGTGCCAGCAGTCCCTGGACTAGCGGGATCCCAGATACGCAGTATTTT.

The V gene is TRBV9, the J gene TRBJ2-1, with D uncertain. Germline CDR1 SGDLS, CDR2 YYNGEE. CDR3 size: 17 residues. V gave up 0 bases and J gave up 1 base, with 14 bases separating them. The CDR3 sequence: CASSVGLTSRSYNEQFF. The DNA of the CDR3 is TGTGCCAGCAGCGTAGGTCTTACGAGCCGGTCCTACAATGAGCAGTTCTTC.

This chain connects TRBV7-9 to TRBJ2-3; D is unresolved. The germline V and J ends were trimmed by 6 bases and 2 bases, with 9 bases remaining between them. From germline, CDR1 is SEHNR and CDR2 FQNEAQ (reference sequence). CDR3 size: 13 residues. CDR3 residues: CASRQTSTDTQYF. The CDR3 DNA reads TGTGCCAGCAGGCAGACATCCACAGATACGCAGTATTTT. Looking up the rest from reference TRBV7-9 and TRBJ2-3 gives the full variable domain: DTGVSQNPRHKITKRGQNVTFRCDPISEHNRLYWYRQTLGQGPEFLTYFQNEAQLEKSRLLSDRFSAERPKGSFSTLEIQRTEQGDSAMYLCASRQTSTDTQYFGPGTRLTVL.

The chain is built from TRBV28 and TRBJ1-5; D is perhaps TRBD1 (5 bases). V was shortened by 4 bases and J by 8 bases, with 12 bases between the two germline ends. Germline loops: CDR1 MDHEN, CDR2 SYDVKM. The CDR3 is 13 amino acids. CDR3 region: CASSYPGGEPQHF. For the CDR3, the DNA is TGTGCCAGCAGTTATCCCGGGGGGGAGCCCCAGCATTTT. The whole variable domain, remainder taken from reference TRBV28 and TRBJ1-5, is DVKVTQSSRYLVKRTGEKVFLECVQDMDHENMFWYRQDPGLGLRLIYFSYDVKMKEKGDIPEGYSVSREKKERFSLILESASTNQTSMYLCASSYPGGEPQHFGDGTRLSIL.

This clone was found a few times. The CDR3: CAWSREDGYTF. The CDR3 nucleotides are TGTGCCTGGAGTCGTGAGGATGGCTACACCTTC. The V and J genes are TRBV30 and TRBJ1-2; D is unresolved. The CDR3 has 11 amino acids. Trimming removed 2 bases from V and 6 bases from J, with 7 bases in between. Germline V lookup: CDR1 GTSNPN, CDR2 SVGIG (reference sequence).

The chain joins TRBV27 to TRBJ2-5; possible D gene TRBD2, 5 bases. The CDR3 contains 13 residues. Trimming shortened V by 0 bases and J by 5 bases, and 7 bases separated the two germline ends. Germline CDR1 reads MNHEY; CDR2 reads SMNVEV (reference sequence). CDR3 sequence: CASSLSWRETQYF. The DNA of the CDR3 is TGTGCCAGCAGTTTATCATGGAGGGAGACCCAGTACTTC.

This chain links TRBV28 with TRBJ1-2, with D tentatively TRBD1 (6 bases). Trimming took 4 bases from V and 0 from J, leaving 9 bases between them. CDR3 length equals 14 residues. The germline gives CDR1 MDHEN, CDR2 SYDVKM. CDR3 sequence (DNA): TGTGCCAGCAGTTACAGGGAAGCTAACTATGGCTACACCTTC. This gives the protein CASSYREANYGYTF.

The rearrangement joins TRBV25-1 to TRBJ1-2, with 7 bases that match TRBD1. This CDR3 region has 12 residues. Germline-derived CDR1 and CDR2 are MGHDK and SYGVNS. The ends lost 6 bases at V and 4 bases at J; junction bases unmatched: 2. Here the CDR3 DNA reads TGTGCCAGCAGAGGACAGGTCTATGGCTACACCTTC. It translates to CASRGQVYGYTF.

V usage is TRBV6-5 and J usage is TRBJ1-6; 10 bases agree with TRBD1. Germline CDR1 MNHEY, CDR2 SVGAGI. Trimming at V came to 6 bases and at J to 10 bases, leaving 6 bases not matched to a gene. This CDR3 spans 14 amino acids. The CDR3 nucleotides read TGTGCCAGCAGGGGGGGGACAGGGGTCTCACCCCTCCACTTT. Protein sequence: CASRGGTGVSPLHF.

The chain uses TRBV10-2 and TRBJ2-7, with TRBD2 matching over 7 bases. The CDR3 sequence is 14 residues long. The ends lost 8 bases at V and 0 bases at J; junction bases unmatched: 7. CDR1 and CDR2 from the germline V gene are WSHSY and SAAADI. CDR3 nucleotide sequence: TGCGCCAGCTACAGCGGGGTAAGCTCCTACGAGCAGTACTTC. It translates to CASYSGVSSYEQYF.

Here the CDR3 DNA reads TGTGCCAGCAGCGTCGGGGTCTCCAAAAACATTCAGTACTTC. Protein: CASSVGVSKNIQYF. The chain couples TRBV9 to TRBJ2-4; tentative D call: TRBD2 (5 bases). Trimming stripped 2 bases from V and 2 bases from J, with 8 bases between. CDR3 size: 14 residues. Germline assignment: CDR1 SGDLS and CDR2 YYNGEE.

The gene calls are TRBV5-4 and TRBJ1-5; D is unresolved. Trimming took off 3 bases at V and 7 bases at J, with 11 bases between the two ends. The CDR3 is 13 amino acids. Germline CDR1 reads SGHNT; CDR2 reads YYREEE (reference sequence). The CDR3 region has the DNA TGTGCCAGCAGCTCCGATGGGCACCAGCCCCAGCATTTT. It yields the protein CASSSDGHQPQHF.

To note about this clone: One junction end disagrees with the germline gene, perhaps due to a read error. This chain joins TRBV28 and TRBJ1-2; 9 bases are shared with TRBD1. CDR3 size: 12 residues. From germline, CDR1 is MDHEN and CDR2 SYDVKM. The CDR3 DNA sequence: TGTGCCAGCAGTCGACAGGGGGTCTTCACCAACTTC. Protein product: CASSRQGVFTNF.

V gene TRBV19 combines with J gene TRBJ2-5, with D hard to call. Germline V gives CDR1 LNHDA, CDR2 SQIVND (reference sequence). The CDR3 has 13 amino acids. The germline V and J ends were trimmed by 5 bases and 3 bases, with 10 bases remaining between them. CDR3 sequence (DNA): TGTGCCAGTAGTGTCGACGGAGAAGAGACCCAGTACTTC. Translating it yields CASSVDGEETQYF.

The chain links TRBV7-2 to TRBJ1-5, with a possible D match to TRBD1 (6 bases). The V gene lost 2 bases and the J gene lost 5 bases, with 13 bases spanning the gap. Germline V gives CDR1 SGHTA, CDR2 FQGNSA. The CDR3 has 15 residues. CDR3 amino acids: CASSLIRGGDQPQHF. The CDR3 DNA reads as TGTGCCAGCAGCTTAATAAGGGGGGGGGATCAGCCCCAGCATTTT.

This clone was found once. V and J are TRBV15 and TRBJ2-7; tentatively, D is TRBD1 (6 bases). V shed 6 bases and J shed 1 base, with 16 bases lying between them. Germline values: CDR1 LNHNV, CDR2 YYDKDF (reference sequence). This CDR3 contains 15 residues. The CDR3 spells CATSMSGTLSYEQYF. The CDR3 bases are TGTGCCACCAGTATGTCCGGGACACTATCCTACGAGCAGTACTTC.

The V and J genes are TRBV28 and TRBJ2-7; 7 bases align to TRBD2. Germline values: CDR1 MDHEN, CDR2 SYDVKM. The CDR3 runs to 16 residues. V lost 7 bases and J lost 0; bases outside the gene matches: 12. As DNA, the CDR3 is TGTGCCAGCACCTTACGTGGGGGGGGTAGCTCCTACGAGCAGTACTTC. Its protein product is CASTLRGGGSSYEQYF.

This chain connects TRBV7-9 to TRBJ1-1, with D perhaps matching TRBD1 (5 bases). Trimming removed 1 base from V and 5 bases from J, with 11 bases in between. This CDR3 has 14 amino acids. Germline lookup yields CDR1 SEHNR and CDR2 FQNEAQ (reference sequence). CDR3 residues: CASSLEAQGTEAFF. As DNA, the CDR3 is TGTGCCAGCAGCTTAGAAGCGCAGGGAACTGAAGCTTTCTTT.

The chain links TRBV5-1 to TRBJ2-5; no clear D gene. Germline V gene lookup returns CDR1 SGHRS and CDR2 YFSETQ. Trimming shortened V by 0 bases and J by 1 base, and 4 bases separated the two germline ends. This CDR3 spans 13 amino acids. This CDR3 reads CASSLDSQETQYF. The CDR3 DNA follows: TGCGCCAGCAGCTTGGACAGCCAAGAGACCCAGTACTTC.

The rearrangement joins TRBV5-6 to TRBJ2-5; D possibly corresponds to TRBD2 (6 bases). Germline V CDR1 and CDR2: SGHDT, YYEEEE. The CDR3 consists of 16 residues. V shed 1 base and J shed 4 bases, with 17 bases lying between them. The CDR3 loop is CASSLKRRGRLETQYF. For the CDR3, the DNA is TGTGCCAGCAGCTTGAAGAGGAGGGGACGTCTAGAGACCCAGTACTTC.

The chain has TRBV27 and TRBJ2-7; D possibly corresponds to TRBD1 (8 bases). CDR3 length: 14 amino acids. Germline values: CDR1 MNHEY, CDR2 SMNVEV (reference sequence). Trimming removed 7 bases from V and 5 bases from J, with 18 bases in between. The CDR3 DNA is TGTGCCAGCACCTTACAGGGGGGGGCCCACGAGCAGTACTTC. It specifies CASTLQGGAHEQYF.

This clone has just one count. The chain employs TRBV2 and TRBJ1-5; 8 bases map to TRBD1. CDR1 and CDR2 (germline): SNHLY, FYNNEI. The CDR3 is 13 amino acids. V dropped 8 bases and J dropped 9; count of bases not matched to a gene: 9. Written as DNA, the CDR3 is TGTGCCAGCTCAGGGACAGGTTCGACGCCCCAGCATTTT. Amino acids: CASSGTGSTPQHF.

This clone was counted a few times. This chain uses TRBV28 with TRBJ2-7, with 12 positions matching TRBD1. Per the germline V gene, CDR1 is MDHEN and CDR2 is SYDVKM. Losses at the gene ends were 6 bases for V and 4 bases for J; bases not matched to a gene: 10. The CDR3 has 16 amino acids. The chain's CDR3 is CASRPPGQGAWYEQYF. The CDR3 bases are TGTGCCAGCAGACCACCGGGACAGGGGGCTTGGTACGAGCAGTACTTC.

The rearrangement links TRBV4-2 to TRBJ2-3, with D possibly TRBD2 on 6 matching bases. V lost 4 bases and J 4 bases, leaving 21 bases between the germline ends. The CDR3 spans 17 residues. Germline values: CDR1 LGHNA, CDR2 YNFKEQ. This CDR3 reads CASSRTPGTFAPDTQYF. The CDR3 nucleotides read TGTGCCAGCAGCCGAACCCCCGGGACTTTCGCCCCAGATACGCAGTATTTT.

This clone showed up just once. This rearrangement joins TRBV5-1 to TRBJ2-3, with D perhaps TRBD1 (5 bases). CDR1 and CDR2 from the germline V gene are SGHRS and YFSETQ. The CDR3 covers 16 residues. V lost 0 bases, J lost 0 bases, and 11 bases lay in between. The CDR3, as DNA: TGCGCCAGCAGCTTGGCCGACAGCCCTAGCACAGATACGCAGTATTTT. This encodes CASSLADSPSTDTQYF.

The chain combines TRBV7-9 with TRBJ1-5; unclear D gene. CDR1 and CDR2 from the germline V gene are SEHNR and FQNEAQ (reference sequence). Trimming shortened V by 1 base and J by 4 bases, and 11 bases separated the two germline ends. This CDR3 is built from 15 residues. The CDR3 coding sequence is TGTGCCAGCAGCTTAGTGGGCAGCGGAAATCAGCCCCAGCATTTT. This encodes CASSLVGSGNQPQHF.

The J gene is TRBJ1-1, the V gene TRBV19, with D unclear. From germline, CDR1 is LNHDA and CDR2 SQIVND (reference sequence). This CDR3 contains 13 residues. V was clipped by 4 bases and J by 6 bases, with 12 bases between them. The CDR3 DNA follows: TGTGCCAGTAGTACCACCCCGGGGTCTGAAGCTTTCTTT. It specifies CASSTTPGSEAFF.